This T cell receptor beta chain was obtained from a study of breast tumors, draining lymph nodes, adjacent tissues (dated by TCRdb to the mid-2010s). As for the study more broadly: Breast cancer patients provided tumor, adjacent nontumor tissue and axillary lymph nodes, and the study compared the TCR beta repertoires across these three sources. The study was designed to assess the relationships and possible T-cell exchange between tumor, surrounding tissue and draining lymph node repertoires in human breast cancer. Broad study findings and their caveats: The data were considered consistent with most tumor T cells being derived from the lymph node and subsequently expanding within tumor tissue. The conclusion that tumor T cells originate in lymph nodes was presented as consistent with a hypothesis rather than as directly demonstrated. T-cell repertoire diversity in tumors was found to be lower than in lymph nodes but higher than in nontumor tissue, and preferential V and J gene usage was observed. The similarity between tumor and nontumor tissue repertoires was significantly greater in luminal-like breast cancer than in basal-like breast cancer.

The lymph node samples were taken from the axillary draining lymph nodes of breast cancer patients. This clonotype was picked up many times. Its antigen specificity is not known. No much larger clone is present one base from it, and per-base qualities are unavailable. Reads for this sample came from an Illumina HiSeq 2000. Multiplex PCR amplification was used to generate the TCR beta chain libraries. High-throughput sequencing was used to analyze the amplified TCR beta chain products. TCRdb reworked the public reads: Q25 trimming with fastp, MiXCR clone assembly, productive beta chains retained. Here each entry gathers all rows of one CDR3 protein and keeps the most common genes and DNA. The table for this sample lists about 300,000 distinct CDR3 sequences; around 30% of them were counted only once. The ten largest account for under 1.2% of the sample. This sequence originates from a female donor with breast cancer. Some clones in this sample may be carry-over from other donors' samples. Sequences were obtained from axillary lymph node tissue.

The CDR3 region has the sequence CATSRDTLLASTDTQYF. In nucleotides, the sequence is TGTGCCACCAGCAGAGATACGCTTCTAGCTAGCACAGATACGCAGTATTTT. The sequence links TRBV15 to TRBJ2-3; matching of 5 bases hints at TRBD2 as the D gene. The germline V gene (reference sequence) provides CDR1 LNHNV and CDR2 YYDKDF. The CDR3 spans 17 residues, from the cysteine through the phenylalanine. The DNA shown is the 51-base CDR3, in frame from base 1. Between the V and J ends, shortened by 0 bases and 0 bases respectively, the junction contains 13 bases.